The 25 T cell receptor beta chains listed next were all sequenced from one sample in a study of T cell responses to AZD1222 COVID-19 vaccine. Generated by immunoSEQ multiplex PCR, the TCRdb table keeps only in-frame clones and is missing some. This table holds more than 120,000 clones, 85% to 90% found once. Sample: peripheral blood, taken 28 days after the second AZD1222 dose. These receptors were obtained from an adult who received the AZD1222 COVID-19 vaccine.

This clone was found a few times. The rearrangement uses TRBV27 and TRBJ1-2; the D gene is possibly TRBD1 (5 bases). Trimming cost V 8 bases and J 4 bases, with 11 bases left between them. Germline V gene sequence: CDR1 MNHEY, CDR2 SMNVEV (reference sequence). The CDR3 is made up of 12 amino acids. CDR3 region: CASSGRAYGYTF. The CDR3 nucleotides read TGTGCCAGCTCGGGCAGGGCCTATGGCTACACCTTC.

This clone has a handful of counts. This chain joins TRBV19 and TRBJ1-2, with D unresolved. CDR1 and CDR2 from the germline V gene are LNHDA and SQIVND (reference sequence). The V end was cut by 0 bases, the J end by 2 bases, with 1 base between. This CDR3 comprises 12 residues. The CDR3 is CASSIENYGYTF. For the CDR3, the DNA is TGTGCCAGTAGTATAGAAAACTATGGCTACACCTTC.

The CDR3 region is CASSFQGVTEAFF. The CDR3 region has the DNA TGTGCCAGCAGTTTTCAGGGGGTCACTGAAGCTTTCTTT. The chain uses TRBV7-9 and TRBJ1-1; 7 bases fit TRBD1. The CDR3 is 13 residues long. Germline V gene lookup returns CDR1 SEHNR and CDR2 FQNEAQ (reference sequence). After removal of 6 bases from V and 4 bases from J, the junction contained 5 bases not matched to a gene.

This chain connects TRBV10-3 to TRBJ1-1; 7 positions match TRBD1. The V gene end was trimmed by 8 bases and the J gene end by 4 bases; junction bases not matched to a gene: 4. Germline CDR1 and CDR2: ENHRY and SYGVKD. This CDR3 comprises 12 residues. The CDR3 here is CAIGTGATEAFF. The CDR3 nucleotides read TGTGCCATCGGTACAGGGGCCACTGAAGCTTTCTTT.

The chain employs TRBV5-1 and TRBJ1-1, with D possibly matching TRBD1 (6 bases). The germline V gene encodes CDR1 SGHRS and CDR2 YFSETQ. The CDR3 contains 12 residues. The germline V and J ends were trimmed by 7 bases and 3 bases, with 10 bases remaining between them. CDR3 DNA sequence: TGCGCCAGCGGCCAGGGGCACACTGAAGCTTTCTTT. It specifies CASGQGHTEAFF.

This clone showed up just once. As DNA, the CDR3 is TGTGCCTGGAGTTCCCAGACATCAGGGCAGTTCTTC. Encoded protein: CAWSSQTSGQFF. The rearrangement joins TRBV30 to TRBJ2-1; no clear D. This CDR3 has 12 residues. The germline V gene has CDR1 GTSNPN and CDR2 SVGIG (reference sequence). V was pared by 2 bases and J by 12 bases, with 14 bases between.

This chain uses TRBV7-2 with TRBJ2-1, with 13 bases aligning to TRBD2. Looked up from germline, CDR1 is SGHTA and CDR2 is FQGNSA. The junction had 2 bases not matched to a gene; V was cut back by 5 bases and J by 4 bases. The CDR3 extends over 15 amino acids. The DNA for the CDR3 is TGTGCCAGCAGCCTGGGACTAGCGGGGTACAATGAGCAGTTCTTC. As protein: CASSLGLAGYNEQFF.

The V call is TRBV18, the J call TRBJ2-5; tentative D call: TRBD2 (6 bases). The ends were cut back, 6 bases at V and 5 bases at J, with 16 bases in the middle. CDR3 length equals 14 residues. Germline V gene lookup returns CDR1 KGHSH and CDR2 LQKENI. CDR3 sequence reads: CASSPGTLRETQYF. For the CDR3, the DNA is TGTGCCAGCTCGCCCGGGACTCTAAGGGAGACCCAGTACTTC.

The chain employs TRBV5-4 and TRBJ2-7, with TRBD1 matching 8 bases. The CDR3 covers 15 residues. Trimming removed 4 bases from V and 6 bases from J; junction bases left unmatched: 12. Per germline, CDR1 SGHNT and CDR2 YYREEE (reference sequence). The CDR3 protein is CASSPDGTGGREQYF. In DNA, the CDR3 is TGTGCCAGCAGCCCAGACGGGACAGGAGGGCGCGAGCAGTACTTC.

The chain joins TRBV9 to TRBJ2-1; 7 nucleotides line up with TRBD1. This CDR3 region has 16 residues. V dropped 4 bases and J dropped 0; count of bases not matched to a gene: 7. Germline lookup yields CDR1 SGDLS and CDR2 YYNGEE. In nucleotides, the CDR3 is TGTGCCAGCAGCTCACCGGGACAGCACTCCTACAATGAGCAGTTCTTC. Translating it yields CASSSPGQHSYNEQFF.

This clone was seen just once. For the CDR3, the DNA is TGTGCAAGTCGCTTAGTGATCGGGGGGCTGCTGTTCTCTGGAAACACCATATATTTT. Its translation is CASRLVIGGLLFSGNTIYF. The chain links TRBV12-2 to TRBJ1-3. TRBV12-2 constitutes a pseudogene. This CDR3 is 19 amino acids long.

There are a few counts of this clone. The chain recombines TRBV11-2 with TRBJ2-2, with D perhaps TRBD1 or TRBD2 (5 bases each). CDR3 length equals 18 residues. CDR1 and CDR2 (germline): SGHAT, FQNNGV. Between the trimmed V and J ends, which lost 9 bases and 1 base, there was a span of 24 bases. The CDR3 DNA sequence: TGTGCCAGTCATGGACAACCGGACGGGAAGGTGAACACCGGGGAGCTGTTTTTT. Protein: CASHGQPDGKVNTGELFF.

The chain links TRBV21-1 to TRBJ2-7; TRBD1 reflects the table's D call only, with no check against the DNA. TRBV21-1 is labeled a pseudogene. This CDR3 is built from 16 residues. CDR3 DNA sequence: TGTGCCAGCAGCAACTGGACAGTCTTACAGGCCTACGAGCAGTACGTC. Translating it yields CASSNWTVLQAYEQYV.

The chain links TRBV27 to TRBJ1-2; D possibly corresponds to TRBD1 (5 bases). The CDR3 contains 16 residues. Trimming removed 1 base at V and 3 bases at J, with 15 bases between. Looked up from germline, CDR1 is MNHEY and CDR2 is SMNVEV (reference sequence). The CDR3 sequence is CASSLLPLRGHYGYTF. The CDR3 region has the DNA TGTGCCAGCAGTTTATTGCCCCTTCGGGGCCACTATGGCTACACCTTC.

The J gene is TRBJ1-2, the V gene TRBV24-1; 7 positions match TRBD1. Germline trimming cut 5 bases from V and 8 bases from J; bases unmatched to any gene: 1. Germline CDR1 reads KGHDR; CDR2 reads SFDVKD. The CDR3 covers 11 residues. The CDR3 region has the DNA TGTGCCACCAGTGTAGGGGGCGGCTACACCTTC. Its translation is CATSVGGGYTF.

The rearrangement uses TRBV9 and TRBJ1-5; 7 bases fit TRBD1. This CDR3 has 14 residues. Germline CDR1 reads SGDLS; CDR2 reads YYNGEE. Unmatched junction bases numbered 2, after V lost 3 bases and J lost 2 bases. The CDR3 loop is CASSAGQGNQPQHF. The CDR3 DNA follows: TGTGCCAGCAGCGCCGGACAGGGCAATCAGCCCCAGCATTTT.

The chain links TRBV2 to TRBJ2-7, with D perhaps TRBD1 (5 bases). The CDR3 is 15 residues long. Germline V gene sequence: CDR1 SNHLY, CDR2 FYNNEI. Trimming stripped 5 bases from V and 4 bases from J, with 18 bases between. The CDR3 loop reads CASSRQKGAGYEQYV. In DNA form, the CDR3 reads TGTGCCAGCAGTAGACAGAAAGGGGCCGGGTACGAGCAGTACGTC.

For the CDR3, the DNA is TGTGCCAGCAGCTCAAAGGGCGGGATCTCCTACGAGCAGTACTTC. This sequence encodes CASSSKGGISYEQYF. The chain joins TRBV3-1 (or the pseudogene TRBV3-2) to TRBJ2-7, with D possibly being TRBD2 (6 bases). In germline, CDR1 is LGHDT, CDR2 YNNKEL (reference sequence). V gave up 5 bases and J gave up 0 bases, with 14 bases separating them. CDR3 length equals 15 residues.

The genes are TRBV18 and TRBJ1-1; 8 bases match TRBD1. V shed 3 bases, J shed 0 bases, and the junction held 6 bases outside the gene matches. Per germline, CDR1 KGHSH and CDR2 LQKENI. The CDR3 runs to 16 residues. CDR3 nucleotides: TGTGCCAGCTCACCCGGACAGGGTCCGCTGAACACTGAAGCTTTCTTT. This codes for CASSPGQGPLNTEAFF.

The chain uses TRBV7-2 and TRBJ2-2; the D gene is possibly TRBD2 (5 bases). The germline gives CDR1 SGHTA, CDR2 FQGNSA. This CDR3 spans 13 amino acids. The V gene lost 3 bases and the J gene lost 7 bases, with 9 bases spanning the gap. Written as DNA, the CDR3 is TGTGCCAGCAGCTTCTTAGGAGGCGGGGAGCTGTTTTTT. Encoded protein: CASSFLGGGELFF.

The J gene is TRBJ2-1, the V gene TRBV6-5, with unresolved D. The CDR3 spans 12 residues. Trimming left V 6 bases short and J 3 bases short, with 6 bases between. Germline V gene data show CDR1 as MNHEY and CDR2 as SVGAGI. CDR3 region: CASSDHYNEQFF. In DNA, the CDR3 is TGTGCCAGCAGCGATCACTACAATGAGCAGTTCTTC.

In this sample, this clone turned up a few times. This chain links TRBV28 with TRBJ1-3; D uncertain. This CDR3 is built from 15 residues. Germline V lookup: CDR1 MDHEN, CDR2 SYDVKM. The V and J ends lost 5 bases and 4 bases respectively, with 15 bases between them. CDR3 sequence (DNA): TGTGCCAGCAGTGAGAATGGTATGCGGGGAAACACCATATATTTT. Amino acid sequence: CASSENGMRGNTIYF.

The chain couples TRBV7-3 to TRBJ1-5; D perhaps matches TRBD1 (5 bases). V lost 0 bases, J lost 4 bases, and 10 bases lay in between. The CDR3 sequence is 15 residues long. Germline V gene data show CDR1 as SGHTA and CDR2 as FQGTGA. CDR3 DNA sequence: TGTGCCAGCAGCTTAACCCAGGGTAAGAATCAGCCCCAGCATTTT. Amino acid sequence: CASSLTQGKNQPQHF.

The CDR3 sequence is CASSDFFGGHEKLFF. The CDR3 DNA is TGTGCCAGCAGTGACTTCTTCGGGGGGCATGAAAAACTGTTTTTT. The V gene is TRBV2, the J gene TRBJ1-4; D might be TRBD1 (6 bases). This CDR3 spans 15 amino acids. The V and J ends lost 3 bases and 6 bases respectively, with 14 bases between them. CDR1 and CDR2 from the germline V gene are SNHLY and FYNNEI.

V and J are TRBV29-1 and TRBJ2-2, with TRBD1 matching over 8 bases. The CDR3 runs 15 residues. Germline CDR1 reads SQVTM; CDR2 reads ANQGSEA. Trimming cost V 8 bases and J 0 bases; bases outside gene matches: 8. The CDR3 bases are TGCAGCCCCGACAGGGGAGATTCGAACACCGGGGAGCTGTTTTTT. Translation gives CSPDRGDSNTGELFF.